The clone carrying this T cell receptor beta chain was detected a few times. The antigen is unknown. The sample is drawn from a study of beta chain features in type 1 diabetes. Study conclusions and caveats: A moderate, significant TCRB CDR3 shortening appeared in type 1 diabetes across four CD4+ subsets. Within the patient group, naive, central memory and Treg TCRB repertoires appeared more similar to each other than within healthy donors.

The germline gives CDR1 KGHSH, CDR2 LQKENI. V was clipped by 3 bases and J by 6 bases, with 12 bases between them. CDR3 length: 14 amino acids. TCRB transcripts that were expressed got sequenced, as all of the isolated RNA had been reverse transcribed. The table came from immunoSEQ multiplex PCR; TCRdb's copy has only in-frame clones and leaves some out. The sample lists about 700,000 clones, around an eighth occurring once. Input material: naive CD4+ T cells from blood. J is TRBJ2-1 and V is TRBV18; no definite D call. This TCR was recovered from a man aged 18 to 29 with type 1 diabetes. The CDR3 DNA sequence: TGTGCCAGCTCACCTAGCTTTTCGGTCAATGAGCAGTTCTTC. As protein: CASSPSFSVNEQFF.